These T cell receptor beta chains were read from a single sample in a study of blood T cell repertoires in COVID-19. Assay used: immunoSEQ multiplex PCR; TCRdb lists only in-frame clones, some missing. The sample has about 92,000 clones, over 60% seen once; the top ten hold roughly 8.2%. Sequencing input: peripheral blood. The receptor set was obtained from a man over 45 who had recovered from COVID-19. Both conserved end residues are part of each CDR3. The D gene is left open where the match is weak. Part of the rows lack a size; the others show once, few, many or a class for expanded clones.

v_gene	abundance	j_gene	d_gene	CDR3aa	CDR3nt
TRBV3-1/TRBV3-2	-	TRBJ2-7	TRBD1	CASSQGTGSSYEQYF	TGTGCCAGCAGCCAGGGGACAGGGTCCTCATACGAGCAGTACTTC
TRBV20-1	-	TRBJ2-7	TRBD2	CSASLPSAGGYEQYF	TGCAGTGCTAGTCTACCGTCGGCGGGAGGGTACGAGCAGTACTTC
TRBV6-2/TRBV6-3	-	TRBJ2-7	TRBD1	CASSRTGTGFYEQYF	TGTGCCAGCAGCCGAACCGGGACAGGGTTTTACGAGCAGTACTTC
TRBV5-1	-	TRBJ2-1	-	CASSFLSNEQFF	TGCGCCAGCAGCTTTCTGTCGAATGAGCAGTTCTTC
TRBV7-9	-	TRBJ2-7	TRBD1	CASSQGQVLPFFEQYF	TGTGCCAGCAGCCAAGGACAGGTCCTCCCCTTTTTCGAGCAGTACTTC
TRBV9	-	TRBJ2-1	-	CASSVDPTRSEQFF	TGTGCCAGCAGCGTAGACCCCACTAGGAGTGAGCAGTTCTTC
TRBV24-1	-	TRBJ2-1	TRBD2	CATSDPSGRGNEQFF	TGTGCCACCAGTGACCCTAGCGGGAGGGGGAATGAGCAGTTCTTC
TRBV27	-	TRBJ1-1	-	CASSSIRGMNTEAFF	TGTGCCAGCAGTTCCATTAGGGGGATGAACACTGAAGCTTTCTTT
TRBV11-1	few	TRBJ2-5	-	CASSSRGEETQYF	TGTGCCAGCAGCTCCAGGGGGGAAGAGACCCAGTACTTC
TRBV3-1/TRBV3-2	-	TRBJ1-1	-	CASSQTVDSTEAFF	TGTGCCAGCAGCCAGACGGTGGACTCCACTGAAGCTTTCTTT
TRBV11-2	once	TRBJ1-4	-	CASSLDPRQGGATNEKLFF	TGTGCCAGCAGCTTAGACCCCCGGCAGGGTGGAGCAACTAATGAAAAACTGTTTTTT
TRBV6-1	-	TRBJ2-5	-	CASSERTRWYQETQYF	TGTGCCAGCAGTGAAAGGACACGTTGGTACCAAGAGACCCAGTACTTC
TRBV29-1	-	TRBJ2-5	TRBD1	CSVGSGTGGQETQYF	TGCAGCGTAGGATCTGGGACAGGGGGGCAAGAGACCCAGTACTTC
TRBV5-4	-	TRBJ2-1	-	CAISRVGPSYNEQFF	TGTGCCATCTCCCGAGTGGGGCCTTCCTACAATGAGCAGTTCTTC
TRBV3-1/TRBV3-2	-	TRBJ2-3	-	CASSRDTDTQYF	TGTGCCAGCTCCCGGGACACAGATACGCAGTATTTT
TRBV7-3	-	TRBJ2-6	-	CASSLAGPGANVLTF	TGTGCCAGCAGCTTAGCGGGGCCTGGGGCCAACGTCCTGACTTTC
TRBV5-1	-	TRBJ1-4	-	CASSLVGHTNEKLFF	TGCGCCAGCAGCTTGGTGGGACACACTAATGAAAAACTGTTTTTT
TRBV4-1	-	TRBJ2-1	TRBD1	CASSGRDRVYEQFF	TGCGCCAGCAGCGGCCGGGACAGGGTGTATGAGCAGTTCTTC
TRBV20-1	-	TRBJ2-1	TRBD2	CSASGLAGLNEQFF	TGCAGTGCTAGTGGGCTAGCGGGTCTAAATGAGCAGTTCTTC